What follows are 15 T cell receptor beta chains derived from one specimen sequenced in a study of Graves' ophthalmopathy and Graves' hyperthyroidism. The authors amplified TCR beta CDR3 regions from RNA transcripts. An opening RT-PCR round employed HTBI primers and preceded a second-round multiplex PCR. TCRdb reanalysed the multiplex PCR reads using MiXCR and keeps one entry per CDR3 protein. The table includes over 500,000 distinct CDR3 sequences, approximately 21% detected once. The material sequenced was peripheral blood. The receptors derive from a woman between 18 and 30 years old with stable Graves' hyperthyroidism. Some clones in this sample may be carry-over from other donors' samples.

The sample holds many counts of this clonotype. The CDR3 spells CASSPTETSGVETQYF. CDR3 DNA: TGTGCCAGCAGCCCCACAGAGACTAGCGGGGTAGAGACCCAGTACTTC. The rearrangement joins TRBV7-9 to TRBJ2-5, with 11 bases that match TRBD2. The V gene's germline CDR1 is SEHNR and CDR2 FQNEAQ (reference sequence). The junction had 9 bases not matched to a gene; V was cut back by 5 bases and J by 4 bases. This CDR3 region has 16 residues.

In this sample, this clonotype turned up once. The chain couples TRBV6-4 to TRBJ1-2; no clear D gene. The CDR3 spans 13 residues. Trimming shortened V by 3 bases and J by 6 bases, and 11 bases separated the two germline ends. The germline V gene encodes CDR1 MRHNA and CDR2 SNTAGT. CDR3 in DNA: TGTGCCAGCAGTGAGGGTAGAGGGAATGGCTACACCTTC. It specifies CASSEGRGNGYTF.

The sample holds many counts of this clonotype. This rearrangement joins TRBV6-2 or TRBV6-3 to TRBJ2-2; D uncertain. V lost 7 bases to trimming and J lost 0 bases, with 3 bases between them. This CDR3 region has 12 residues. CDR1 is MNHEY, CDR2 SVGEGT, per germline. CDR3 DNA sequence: TGTGCCAGCAACACGAACACCGGGGAGCTGTTTTTT. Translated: CASNTNTGELFF.

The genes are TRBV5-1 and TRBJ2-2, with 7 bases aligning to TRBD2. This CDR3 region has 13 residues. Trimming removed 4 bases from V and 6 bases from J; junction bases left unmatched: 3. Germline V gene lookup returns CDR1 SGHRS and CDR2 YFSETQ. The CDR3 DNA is TGCGCCAGCAGCCACAGCGGGGCCGGGGAGCTGTTTTTT. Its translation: CASSHSGAGELFF.

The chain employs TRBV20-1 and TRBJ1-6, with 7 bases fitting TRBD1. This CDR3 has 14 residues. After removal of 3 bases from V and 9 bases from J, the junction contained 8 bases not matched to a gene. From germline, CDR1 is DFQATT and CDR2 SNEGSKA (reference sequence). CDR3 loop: CSASRGTGVSPLHF. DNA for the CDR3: TGCAGTGCTAGCCGGGGAACAGGGGTTTCACCCCTCCACTTT.

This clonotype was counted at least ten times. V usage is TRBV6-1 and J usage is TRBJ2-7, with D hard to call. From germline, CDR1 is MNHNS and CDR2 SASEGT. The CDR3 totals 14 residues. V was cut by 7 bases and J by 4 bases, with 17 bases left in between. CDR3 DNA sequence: TGTGCCAGCACCCTAGGACCGGGTCGATACGAGCAGTACTTC. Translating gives CASTLGPGRYEQYF.

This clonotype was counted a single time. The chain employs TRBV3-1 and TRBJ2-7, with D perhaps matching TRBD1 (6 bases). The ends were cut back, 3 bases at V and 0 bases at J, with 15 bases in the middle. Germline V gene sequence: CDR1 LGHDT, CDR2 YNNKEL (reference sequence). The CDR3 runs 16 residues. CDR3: CASSQRRTESSYEQYF. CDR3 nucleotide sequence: TGTGCCAGCAGCCAGAGGAGGACAGAATCCTCCTACGAGCAGTACTTC.

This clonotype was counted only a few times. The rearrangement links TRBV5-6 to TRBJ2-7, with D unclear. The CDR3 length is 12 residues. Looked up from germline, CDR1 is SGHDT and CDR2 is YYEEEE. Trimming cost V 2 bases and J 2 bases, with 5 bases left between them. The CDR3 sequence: CASSFWAYEQYF. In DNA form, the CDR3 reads TGTGCCAGCAGCTTCTGGGCCTACGAGCAGTACTTC.

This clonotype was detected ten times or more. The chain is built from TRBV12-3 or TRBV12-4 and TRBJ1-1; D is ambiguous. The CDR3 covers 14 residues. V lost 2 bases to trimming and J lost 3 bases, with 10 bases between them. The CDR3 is CASSLIAGHTEAFF. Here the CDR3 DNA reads TGTGCCAGCAGTTTAATTGCAGGACACACTGAAGCTTTCTTT.

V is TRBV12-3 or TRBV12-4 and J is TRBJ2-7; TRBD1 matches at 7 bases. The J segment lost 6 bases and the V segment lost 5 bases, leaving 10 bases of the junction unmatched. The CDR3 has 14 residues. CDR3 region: CASSRRTGVGEQYF. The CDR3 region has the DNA TGTGCCAGCAGTCGGAGAACAGGGGTTGGCGAGCAGTACTTC.

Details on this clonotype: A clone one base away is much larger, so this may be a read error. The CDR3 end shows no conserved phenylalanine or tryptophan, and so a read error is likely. CDR3 DNA sequence: TGTGCCAGCAGTACCGGGACAGGGGGCTCCGAGCAGTACTAC. Amino acids: CASSTGTGGSEQYY. The chain recombines TRBV27 with TRBJ2-7, with TRBD1 matching 12 bases. The J segment lost 6 bases and the V segment lost 5 bases, leaving 5 bases of the junction unmatched. Germline values: CDR1 MNHEY, CDR2 SMNVEV (reference sequence). This CDR3 region has 14 residues.

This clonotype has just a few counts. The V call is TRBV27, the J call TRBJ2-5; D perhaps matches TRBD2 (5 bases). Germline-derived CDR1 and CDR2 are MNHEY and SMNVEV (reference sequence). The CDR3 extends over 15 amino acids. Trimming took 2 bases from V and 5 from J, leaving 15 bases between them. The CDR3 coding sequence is TGTGCCAGCAGTTTAAGACTACACGTCGCGGAGACCCAGTACTTC. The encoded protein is CASSLRLHVAETQYF.

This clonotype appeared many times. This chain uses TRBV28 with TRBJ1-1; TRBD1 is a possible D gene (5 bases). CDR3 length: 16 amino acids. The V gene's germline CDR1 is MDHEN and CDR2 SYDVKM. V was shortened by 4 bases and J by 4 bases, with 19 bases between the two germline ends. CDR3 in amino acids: CASSSGPRHGGTEAFF. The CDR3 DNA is TGTGCCAGCAGTTCCGGACCGCGCCACGGGGGCACTGAAGCTTTCTTT.

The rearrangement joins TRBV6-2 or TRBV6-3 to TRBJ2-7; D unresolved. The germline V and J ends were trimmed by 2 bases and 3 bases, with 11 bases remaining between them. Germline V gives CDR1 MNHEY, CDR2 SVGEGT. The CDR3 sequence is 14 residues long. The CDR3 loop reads CASSYPLGLYEQYF. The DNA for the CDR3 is TGTGCCAGCAGTTACCCGCTGGGCCTCTACGAGCAGTACTTC.

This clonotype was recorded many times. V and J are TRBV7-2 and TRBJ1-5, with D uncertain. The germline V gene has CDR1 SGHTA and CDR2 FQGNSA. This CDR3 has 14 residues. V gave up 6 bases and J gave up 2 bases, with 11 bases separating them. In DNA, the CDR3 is TGTGCCAGCAGTCCCCGGGCCGGCAATCAGCCCCAGCATTTT. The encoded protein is CASSPRAGNQPQHF.